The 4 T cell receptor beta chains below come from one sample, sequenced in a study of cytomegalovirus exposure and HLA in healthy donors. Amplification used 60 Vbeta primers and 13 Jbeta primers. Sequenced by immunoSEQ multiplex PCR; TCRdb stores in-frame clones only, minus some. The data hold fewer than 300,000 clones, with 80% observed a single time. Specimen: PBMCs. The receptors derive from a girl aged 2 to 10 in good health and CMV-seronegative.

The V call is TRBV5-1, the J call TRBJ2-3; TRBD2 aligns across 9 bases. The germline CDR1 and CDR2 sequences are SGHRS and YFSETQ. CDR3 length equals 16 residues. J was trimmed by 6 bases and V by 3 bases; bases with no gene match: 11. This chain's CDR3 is CASSSRTSVQSDTQYF. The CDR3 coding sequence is TGCGCCAGCAGCTCAAGGACTAGCGTTCAGAGCGATACGCAGTATTTT.

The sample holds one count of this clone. In nucleotides, the CDR3 is TGCGCCAGCTCCGGGACAGGGGTTTACGAGCAGTACTTC. Protein: CASSGTGVYEQYF. The chain employs TRBV5-1 and TRBJ2-7; TRBD1 matches at 10 bases. V shed 7 bases and J 4 bases; nucleotides not matched to a gene: 5. The CDR3 sequence is 13 residues long. In germline, CDR1 is SGHRS, CDR2 YFSETQ.

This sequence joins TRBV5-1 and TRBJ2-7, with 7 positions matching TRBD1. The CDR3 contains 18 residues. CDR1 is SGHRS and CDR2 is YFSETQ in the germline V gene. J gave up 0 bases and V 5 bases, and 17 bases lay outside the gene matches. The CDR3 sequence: CASSQTGQLSPFSYEQYF. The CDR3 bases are TGCGCCAGCAGTCAGACAGGGCAGTTATCTCCTTTCTCCTACGAGCAGTACTTC.

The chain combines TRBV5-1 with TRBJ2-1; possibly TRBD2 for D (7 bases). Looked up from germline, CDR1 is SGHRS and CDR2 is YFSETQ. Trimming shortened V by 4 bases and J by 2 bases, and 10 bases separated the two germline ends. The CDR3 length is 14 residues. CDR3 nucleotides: TGCGCCAGCAGCCCGGGGGGCCCCTACAATGAGCAGTTCTTC. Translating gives CASSPGGPYNEQFF.